This record looks at one T cell receptor (beta chain) sequence and its context. The antigen is undetermined. Template material for amplifying TCR beta CDR3 regions consisted of RNA transcripts. First-round RT-PCR of the TCR CDR3 relied on the HTBI primer set. TCRdb re-derived calls from the multiplex PCR reads in MiXCR, one entry per CDR3 protein. Among fewer than 350,000 distinct CDR3 sequences listed, around a sixth were seen once. The data derive from a study of T cells in Graves' hyperthyroidism and ophthalmopathy. Study background: At the time of initial diagnosis and before any treatment, peripheral blood was collected. Study conclusions and caveats: Among thyroid clonotypes expanded above 0.001, most also appeared in blood.

Source material for PBMCs was 10 ml fresh peripheral blood. Germline V gives CDR1 DFQATT, CDR2 SNEGSKA (reference sequence). V was pared by 0 bases and J by 6 bases, with 4 bases of the junction left unmatched. This CDR3 is built from 14 residues. This TCR was sampled from a woman in her 40s with Graves' ophthalmopathy. Sequencing was performed on blood. The chain has TRBV20-1 and TRBJ2-2; 7 bases line up with TRBD2. The CDR3 coding sequence is TGCAGTGCTAGAGATCGGGGGGTACCCGGGGAGCTGTTTTTT. This gives the protein CSARDRGVPGELFF.